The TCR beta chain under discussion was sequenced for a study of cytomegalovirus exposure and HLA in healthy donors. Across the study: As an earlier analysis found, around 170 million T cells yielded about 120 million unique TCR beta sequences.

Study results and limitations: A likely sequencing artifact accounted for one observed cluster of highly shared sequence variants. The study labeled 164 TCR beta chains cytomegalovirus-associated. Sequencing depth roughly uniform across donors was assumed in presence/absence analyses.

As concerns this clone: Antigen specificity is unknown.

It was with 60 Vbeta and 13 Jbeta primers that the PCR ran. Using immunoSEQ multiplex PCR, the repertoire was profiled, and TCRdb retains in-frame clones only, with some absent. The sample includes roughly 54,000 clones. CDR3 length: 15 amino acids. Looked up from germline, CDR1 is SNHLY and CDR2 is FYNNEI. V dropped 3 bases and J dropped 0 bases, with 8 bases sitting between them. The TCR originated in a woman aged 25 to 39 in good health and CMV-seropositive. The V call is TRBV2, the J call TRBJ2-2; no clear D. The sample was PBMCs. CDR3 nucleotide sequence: TGTGCCAGCAGTGAGACACGTACGAACACCGGGGAGCTGTTTTTT. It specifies CASSETRTNTGELFF.